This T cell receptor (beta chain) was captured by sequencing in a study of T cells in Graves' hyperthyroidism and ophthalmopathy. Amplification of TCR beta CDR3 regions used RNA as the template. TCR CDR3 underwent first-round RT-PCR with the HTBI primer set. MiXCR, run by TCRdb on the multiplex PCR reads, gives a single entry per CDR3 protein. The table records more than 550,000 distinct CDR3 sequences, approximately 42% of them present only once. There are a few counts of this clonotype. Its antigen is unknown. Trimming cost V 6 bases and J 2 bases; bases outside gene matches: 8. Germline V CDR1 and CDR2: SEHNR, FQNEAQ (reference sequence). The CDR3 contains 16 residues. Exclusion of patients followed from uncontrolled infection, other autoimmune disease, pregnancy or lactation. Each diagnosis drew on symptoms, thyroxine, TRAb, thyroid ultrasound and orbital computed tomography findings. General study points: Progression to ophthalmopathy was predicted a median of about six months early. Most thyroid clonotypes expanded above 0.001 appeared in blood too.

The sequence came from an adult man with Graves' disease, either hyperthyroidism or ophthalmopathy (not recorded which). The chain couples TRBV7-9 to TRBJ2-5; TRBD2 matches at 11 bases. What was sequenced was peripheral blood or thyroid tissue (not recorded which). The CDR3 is CASSSPSGGTQETQYF. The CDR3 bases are TGTGCCAGCAGTTCCCCTAGCGGGGGGACACAAGAGACCCAGTACTTC.